These 13 T cell receptor beta chains originate from one sample sequenced in a study of PD-1 blockade in classical Hodgkin lymphoma. Patients all relapsed after autologous stem cell transplantation, and there was variation in brentuximab vedotin exposure. CD4+ T cells were purified from thawed PBMCs by negative selection. The method was immunoSEQ multiplex PCR; TCRdb's version includes in-frame clones alone and lacks a portion of them. The sample carries roughly 31,000 clones, less than 90% recorded once. This specimen consisted of CD4+ T cells from blood, obtained at baseline. All receptors come from a human donor with classical Hodgkin lymphoma.

The rearrangement links TRBV30 to TRBJ2-1, with D perhaps matching TRBD2 (6 bases). This CDR3 contains 14 residues. The V end lost 3 bases, the J end lost 8 bases, and 17 bases lay between the germline ends. CDR1 GTSNPN and CDR2 SVGIG come from the germline V gene (reference sequence). CDR3 region: CAWRRTGVGYEQFF. The CDR3 region has the DNA TGTGCCTGGAGGAGGACGGGAGTCGGGTATGAGCAGTTCTTC. The full variable domain, completed using reference TRBV30 and TRBJ2-1, is SQTIHQWPATLVQPVGSPLSLECTVEGTSNPNLYWYRQAAGRGLQLLFYSVGIGQISSEVPQNLSASRPQDRQFILSSKKLLLSDSGFYLCAWRRTGVGYEQFFGPGTRLTVL.

The chain recombines TRBV11-2 with TRBJ2-5; 12 bases map to TRBD2. The V gene's germline CDR1 is SGHAT and CDR2 FQNNGV. The CDR3 spans 15 residues. With 5 bases clipped from V and 5 bases from J, the junction kept 6 bases outside the gene matches. CDR3 nucleotide sequence: TGTGCCAGCAGCCCCAGGACTAGCGGGGTTGAGACCCAGTACTTC. This codes for CASSPRTSGVETQYF.

The chain links TRBV6-5 to TRBJ2-1; 12 bases are a match to TRBD2. The CDR3 runs to 15 residues. The V segment lost 5 bases and the J segment 4 bases; nucleotides outside the gene matches: 3. Germline V lookup: CDR1 MNHEY, CDR2 SVGAGI. The CDR3 coding sequence is TGTGCCAGCAGTCGGACTAGCGGGATGTACAATGAGCAGTTCTTC. It codes for CASSRTSGMYNEQFF.

The chain joins TRBV5-4 to TRBJ2-4; 8 bases line up with TRBD1. Germline loops: CDR1 SGHNT, CDR2 YYREEE (reference sequence). CDR3 length equals 16 residues. The junction had 6 bases not matched to a gene; V was cut back by 4 bases and J by 0 bases. This CDR3 reads CASSIGQGLAKNIQYF. The CDR3 DNA reads TGTGCCAGCAGCATCGGACAGGGACTAGCCAAAAACATTCAGTACTTC. The full variable domain, completed using reference TRBV5-4 and TRBJ2-4, is ETGVTQSPTHLIKTRGQQVTLRCSSQSGHNTVSWYQQALGQGPQFIFQYYREEENGRGNFPPRFSGLQFPNYSSELNVNALELDDSALYLCASSIGQGLAKNIQYFGAGTRLSVL.

This clone was counted a few times. The V gene is TRBV30, the J gene TRBJ1-1, with a tentative D call TRBD1 (5 bases). Germline CDR1 reads GTSNPN; CDR2 reads SVGIG (reference sequence). V dropped 2 bases and J dropped 3 bases, with 10 bases sitting between them. This CDR3 has 13 amino acids. The CDR3 sequence is CAWSRGADTEAFF. The CDR3 DNA sequence: TGTGCCTGGAGTCGAGGGGCTGACACTGAAGCTTTCTTT.

This clone occurred once. DNA for the CDR3: TGTGCCAGCAGCTTAGCCGGCGCGCGCTCCTACAATGAGCAGTTCTTC. Encoded protein: CASSLAGARSYNEQFF. The genes are TRBV7-2 and TRBJ2-1; D uncertain. The CDR3 covers 16 residues. V lost 0 bases to trimming and J lost 0 bases, with 9 bases between them. Germline-derived CDR1 and CDR2 are SGHTA and FQGNSA.

This clone showed up just a few times. The rearrangement links TRBV7-2 to TRBJ2-3; the match to TRBD2 covers 11 bases. Germline CDR1 reads SGHTA; CDR2 reads FQGNSA. There are 15 residues in the CDR3. After removal of 5 bases from V and 5 bases from J, the junction contained 6 bases not matched to a gene. CDR3 sequence (DNA): TGTGCCAGCAGCGCCCCGACTAGCGGGATAGATACGCAGTATTTT. Its translation is CASSAPTSGIDTQYF.

V usage is TRBV15 and J usage is TRBJ1-2; TRBD1 agrees at 9 bases. The CDR3 length is 13 residues. Trimming removed 6 bases from V and 4 bases from J; junction bases left unmatched: 3. From germline, CDR1 is LNHNV and CDR2 YYDKDF (reference sequence). CDR3 sequence (DNA): TGTGCCACCAGACCGGGACAGGGCTATGGCTACACCTTC. Its protein product is CATRPGQGYGYTF.

The chain uses TRBV4-1 and TRBJ2-1; D is undetermined. Per the germline V gene, CDR1 is MGHRA and CDR2 is YSYEKL. Trimming cost V 5 bases and J 4 bases, with 15 bases left between them. The CDR3 sequence is 15 residues long. The CDR3 nucleotides read TGCGCCAGCAGCGCGATGCTAGGTGTGTACAATGAGCAGTTCTTC. Protein: CASSAMLGVYNEQFF.

The chain uses TRBV25-1 and TRBJ1-1, with D possibly being TRBD1 (5 bases). This CDR3 region has 12 residues. The germline V gene has CDR1 MGHDK and CDR2 SYGVNS. Between the trimmed V and J ends, which lost 4 bases and 5 bases, there was a span of 8 bases. The CDR3 spells CASSAGQTEAFF. The CDR3 nucleotides read TGTGCCAGCAGTGCCGGACAAACTGAAGCTTTCTTT.

The chain carries TRBV4-1 and TRBJ2-7; 10 bases map to TRBD2. The CDR3 length is 15 residues. V was pared by 2 bases and J by 5 bases, with 6 bases of the junction left unmatched. The germline CDR1 and CDR2 sequences are MGHRA and YSYEKL. CDR3: CASSQLAGVFDEQYF. The DNA for the CDR3 is TGCGCCAGCAGCCAACTAGCGGGAGTATTCGACGAGCAGTACTTC.

The chain joins TRBV7-9 to TRBJ2-3; TRBD1 aligns across 9 bases. V shed 4 bases, J shed 3 bases, and the junction held 11 bases outside the gene matches. The CDR3 extends over 17 amino acids. The V gene's germline CDR1 is SEHNR and CDR2 FQNEAQ (reference sequence). CDR3 in amino acids: CASSSSRDRAFTDTQYF. The CDR3, as DNA: TGTGCCAGCAGCTCCAGCCGGGACAGGGCATTTACAGATACGCAGTATTTT.

This clone was counted between two and nine times. The chain has TRBV6-1 and TRBJ1-5, with a possible D match to TRBD1 (5 bases). V lost 1 base and J 5 bases, leaving 15 bases between the germline ends. This CDR3 has 16 amino acids. Germline V lookup: CDR1 MNHNS, CDR2 SASEGT. CDR3 region: CASSEGGGWGDQPQHF. The CDR3 bases are TGTGCCAGCAGTGAAGGAGGAGGGTGGGGGGATCAGCCCCAGCATTTT.